Shown below are 9 T cell receptor beta chains from a single sample sequenced in a study of T cell repertoires in cytomegalovirus infection. In TCRdb, the reads were re-called with MiXCR into one record per CDR3 protein. Seen here are around 240,000 distinct CDR3 sequences, approximately 24% observed once, and the top ten hold roughly 20%. The specimen sequenced was CD8+ T cells from PBMCs. Source of these receptors: a human donor in good health (CMV status not recorded). Some clones in this sample may be carry-over from other donors' samples.

This clonotype was seen many times. The chain uses TRBV7-8 and TRBJ2-3; 9 bases agree with TRBD1. The V gene end was trimmed by 3 bases and the J gene end by 3 bases; junction bases not matched to a gene: 4. From germline, CDR1 is SGHVS and CDR2 FQNEAQ. This CDR3 is 15 amino acids long. CDR3 coding DNA: TGTGCCAGCAGCTTGGGACAGGGTGGAACAGATACGCAGTATTTT. It encodes CASSLGQGGTDTQYF.

This clonotype has a handful of counts. The CDR3 is CASSLYGGGNQPQHF. CDR3 sequence (DNA): TGTGCCAGCAGTTTATACGGAGGTGGCAATCAGCCCCAGCATTTT. This rearrangement joins TRBV27 to TRBJ1-5; no definite D call. CDR1 and CDR2 from the germline V gene are MNHEY and SMNVEV (reference sequence). This CDR3 is 15 amino acids long. Between the trimmed V and J ends, which lost 1 base and 2 bases, there was a span of 9 bases.

This clonotype has a count of ten or more. This chain uses TRBV28 with TRBJ2-1, with 7 positions matching TRBD1. Per germline, CDR1 MDHEN and CDR2 SYDVKM. V dropped 5 bases and J dropped 5; count of bases not matched to a gene: 6. This CDR3 is built from 14 residues. CDR3 nucleotides: TGTGCCAGCAGTCCTCCGGGACAGAACAATGAGCAGTTCTTC. It translates to CASSPPGQNNEQFF.

This clonotype was detected only a few times. The rearrangement links TRBV6-1 to TRBJ2-7, with D perhaps being TRBD1 or TRBD2 (5 bases each). This CDR3 contains 14 residues. Germline V gene data show CDR1 as MNHNS and CDR2 as SASEGT. The ends were cut back, 2 bases at V and 4 bases at J, with 12 bases in the middle. The DNA of the CDR3 is TGTGCCAGCAGTGAACGCAGGGACCCTTACGAGCAGTACTTC. Translating gives CASSERRDPYEQYF.

The chain uses TRBV9 and TRBJ2-1, with TRBD2 matching over 12 bases. With V trimmed by 4 bases and J by 8 bases, 16 bases remained unmatched. Germline CDR1 reads SGDLS; CDR2 reads YYNGEE. The CDR3 consists of 18 residues. For the CDR3, the DNA is TGTGCCAGCAGCTCTTCTTCCCCGACTAGCGGGGGTCATCATGAGCAGTTCTTC. Translated: CASSSSSPTSGGHHEQFF. Based on the CDR3 plus reference TRBV9 and TRBJ2-1, the full variable domain is DSGVTQTPKHLITATGQRVTLRCSPRSGDLSVYWYQQSLDQGLQFLIQYYNGEERAKGNILERFSAQQFPDLHSELNLSSLELGDSALYFCASSSSSPTSGGHHEQFFGPGTRLTVL.

About this clonotype: A much larger clone differs from this one at a single base, so this may be a read error. This rearrangement joins TRBV12-3 or TRBV12-4 to TRBJ2-7; maybe TRBD2 (6 bases). CDR3 length equals 16 residues. CDR3 sequence: CASSSITGPTDYEQDF. DNA of the CDR3: TGTGCCAGCAGTTCGATAACCGGCCCCACGGACTACGAGCAGGACTTC.

This clonotype appeared a few times. The V call is TRBV7-6, the J call TRBJ2-1; D is possibly TRBD1 (5 bases). CDR1 is SGHVS, CDR2 FNYEAQ, per germline. The CDR3 spans 17 residues. V dropped 5 bases and J dropped 0 bases, with 17 bases sitting between them. The CDR3, as DNA: TGTGCCAGCAGCCACCCTGTAGGGGTCAGCTCCTACAATGAGCAGTTCTTC. It specifies CASSHPVGVSSYNEQFF.

The sample holds many counts of this clonotype. The J gene is TRBJ2-3, the V gene TRBV7-8; the match to TRBD1 covers 9 bases. The length of the CDR3 is 14 residues. Germline V gene lookup returns CDR1 SGHVS and CDR2 FQNEAQ. J lost 4 bases, V lost 1 base, and 0 bases had no gene match. The CDR3 spells CASSLGQGADTQYF. The CDR3 bases are TGTGCCAGCAGCTTAGGACAGGGGGCAGATACGCAGTATTTT. The whole variable domain, filled in from reference TRBV7-8 and TRBJ2-3, reads GAGVSQSPRYKVAKRGQDVALRCDPISGHVSLFWYQQALGQGPEFLTYFQNEAQLDKSGLPSDRFFAERPEGSVSTLKIQRTQQEDSAVYLCASSLGQGADTQYFGPGTRLTVL.

This rearrangement joins TRBV30 to TRBJ2-7; D is unresolved. Trimming removed 2 bases at V and 3 bases at J, with 11 bases between. This CDR3 has 13 residues. The V gene's germline CDR1 is GTSNPN and CDR2 SVGIG (reference sequence). CDR3 residues: CAWSPPGFYEQYF. In nucleotides, the CDR3 is TGTGCCTGGAGTCCCCCGGGCTTCTACGAGCAGTACTTC.